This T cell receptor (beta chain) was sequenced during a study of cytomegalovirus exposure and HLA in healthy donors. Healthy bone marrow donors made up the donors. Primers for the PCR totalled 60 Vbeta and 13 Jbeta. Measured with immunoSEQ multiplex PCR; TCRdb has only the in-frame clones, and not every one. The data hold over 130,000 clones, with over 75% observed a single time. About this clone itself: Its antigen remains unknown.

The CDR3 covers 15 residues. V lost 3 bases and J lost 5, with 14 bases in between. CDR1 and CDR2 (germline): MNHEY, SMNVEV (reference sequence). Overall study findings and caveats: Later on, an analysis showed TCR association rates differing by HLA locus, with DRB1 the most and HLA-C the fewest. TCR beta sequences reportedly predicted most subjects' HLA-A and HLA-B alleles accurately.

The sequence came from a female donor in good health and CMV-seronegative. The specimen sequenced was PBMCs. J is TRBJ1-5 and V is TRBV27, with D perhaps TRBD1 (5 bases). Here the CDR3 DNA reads TGTGCCAGCAGTTTGACGGCAGGGTTGTATCAGCCCCAGCATTTT. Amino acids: CASSLTAGLYQPQHF.